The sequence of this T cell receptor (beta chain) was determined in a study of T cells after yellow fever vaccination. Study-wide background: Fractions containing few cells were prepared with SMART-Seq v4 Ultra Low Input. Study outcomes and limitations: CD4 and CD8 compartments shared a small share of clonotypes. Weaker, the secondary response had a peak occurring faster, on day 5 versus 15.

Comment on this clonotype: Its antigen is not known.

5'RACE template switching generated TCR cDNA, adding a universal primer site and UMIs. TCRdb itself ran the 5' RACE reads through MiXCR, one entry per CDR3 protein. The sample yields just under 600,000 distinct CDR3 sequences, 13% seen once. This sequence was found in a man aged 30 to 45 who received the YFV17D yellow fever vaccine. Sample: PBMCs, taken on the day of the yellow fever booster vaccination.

The CDR3 nucleotides read TGTGCCAGCAGCCCTCAGGGCGGGTTTTCCTACGAGCAGTACTTC. Translating gives CASSPQGGFSYEQYF. The chain is built from TRBV12-3 or TRBV12-4 and TRBJ2-7; D could derive from TRBD1 or TRBD2 (5 bases each). The V end was cut by 6 bases, the J end by 1 base, with 16 bases between. The CDR3 spans 15 residues.